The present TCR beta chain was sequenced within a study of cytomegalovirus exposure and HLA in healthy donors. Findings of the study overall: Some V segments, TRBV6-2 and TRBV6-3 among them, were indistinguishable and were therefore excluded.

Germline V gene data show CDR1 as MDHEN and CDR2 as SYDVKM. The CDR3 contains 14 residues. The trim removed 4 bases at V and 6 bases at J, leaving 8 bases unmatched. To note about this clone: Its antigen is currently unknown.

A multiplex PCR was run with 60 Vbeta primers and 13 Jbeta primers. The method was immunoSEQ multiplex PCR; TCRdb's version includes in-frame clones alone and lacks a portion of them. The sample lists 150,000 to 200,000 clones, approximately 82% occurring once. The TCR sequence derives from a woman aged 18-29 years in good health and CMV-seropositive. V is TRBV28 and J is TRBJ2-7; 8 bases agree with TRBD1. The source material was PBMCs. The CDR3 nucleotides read TGTGCCAGCAGTTACCAGGACAGGGCGTTCGAGCAGTACTTC. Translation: CASSYQDRAFEQYF.